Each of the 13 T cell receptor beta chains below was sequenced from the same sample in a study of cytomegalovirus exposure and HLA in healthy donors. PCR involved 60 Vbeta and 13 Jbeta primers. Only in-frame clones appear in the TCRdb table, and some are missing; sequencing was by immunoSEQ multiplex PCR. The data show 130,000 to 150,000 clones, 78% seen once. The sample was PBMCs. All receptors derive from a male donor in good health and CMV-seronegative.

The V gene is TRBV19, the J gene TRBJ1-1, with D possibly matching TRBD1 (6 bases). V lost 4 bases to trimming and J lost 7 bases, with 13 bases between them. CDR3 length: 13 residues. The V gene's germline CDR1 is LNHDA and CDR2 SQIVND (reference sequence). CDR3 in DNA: TGTGCCAGTAGTACCGACTCAGGGGTTGAAGCTTTCTTT. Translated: CASSTDSGVEAFF.

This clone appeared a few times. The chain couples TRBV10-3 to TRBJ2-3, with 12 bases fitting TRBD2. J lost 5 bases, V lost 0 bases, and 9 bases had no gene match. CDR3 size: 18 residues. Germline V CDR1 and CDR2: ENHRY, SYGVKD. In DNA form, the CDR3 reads TGTGCCATCAGTGAGTCGGCCGCTAGCGGGGGGGTTAAAGATACGCAGTATTTT. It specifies CAISESAASGGVKDTQYF.

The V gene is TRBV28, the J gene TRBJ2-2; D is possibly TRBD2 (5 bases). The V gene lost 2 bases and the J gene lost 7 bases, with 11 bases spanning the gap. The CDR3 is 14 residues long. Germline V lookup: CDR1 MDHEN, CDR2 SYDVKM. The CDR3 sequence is CASSLVGVGGELFF. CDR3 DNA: TGTGCCAGCAGTTTAGTCGGGGTAGGCGGGGAGCTGTTTTTT.

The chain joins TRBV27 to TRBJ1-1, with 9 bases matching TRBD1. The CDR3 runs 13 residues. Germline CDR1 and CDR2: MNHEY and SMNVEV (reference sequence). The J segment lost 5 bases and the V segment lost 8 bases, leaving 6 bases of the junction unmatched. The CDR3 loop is CASRNRGRTEAFF. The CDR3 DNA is TGTGCCAGCCGCAACAGGGGGCGAACTGAAGCTTTCTTT.

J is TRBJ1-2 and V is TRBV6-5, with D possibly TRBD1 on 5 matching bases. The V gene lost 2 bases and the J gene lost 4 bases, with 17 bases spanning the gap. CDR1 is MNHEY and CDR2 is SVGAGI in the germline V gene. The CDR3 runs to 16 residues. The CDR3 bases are TGTGCCAGCAGTTACACGAGCCCGGGGGTTAGCTATGGCTACACCTTC. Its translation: CASSYTSPGVSYGYTF.

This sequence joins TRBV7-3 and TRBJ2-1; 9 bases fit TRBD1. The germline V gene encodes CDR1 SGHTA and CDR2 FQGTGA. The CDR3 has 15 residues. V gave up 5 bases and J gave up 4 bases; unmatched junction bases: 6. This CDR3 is CASSTTGGPYNEQFF. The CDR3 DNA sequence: TGTGCCAGCAGCACCACAGGGGGCCCTTACAATGAGCAGTTCTTC.

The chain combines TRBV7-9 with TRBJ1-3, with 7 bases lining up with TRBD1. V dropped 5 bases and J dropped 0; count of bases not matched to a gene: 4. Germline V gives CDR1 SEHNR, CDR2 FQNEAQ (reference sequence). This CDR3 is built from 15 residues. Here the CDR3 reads CASSTGTVSGNTIYF. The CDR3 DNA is TGTGCCAGCAGCACCGGGACAGTCTCTGGAAACACCATATATTTT.

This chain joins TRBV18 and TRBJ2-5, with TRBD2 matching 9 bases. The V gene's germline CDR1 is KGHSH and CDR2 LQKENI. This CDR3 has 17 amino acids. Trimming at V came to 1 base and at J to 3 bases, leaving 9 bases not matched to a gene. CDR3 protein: CASSPLALAGTKETQYF. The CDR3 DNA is TGTGCCAGCTCACCACTCGCGCTAGCGGGGACAAAAGAGACCCAGTACTTC.

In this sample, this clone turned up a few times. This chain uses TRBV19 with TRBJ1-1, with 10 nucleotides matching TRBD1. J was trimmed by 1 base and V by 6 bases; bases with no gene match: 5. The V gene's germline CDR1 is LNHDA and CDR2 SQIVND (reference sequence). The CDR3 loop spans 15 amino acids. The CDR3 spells CASSDRGRRNTEAFF. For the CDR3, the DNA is TGTGCCAGTAGCGACAGGGGGCGCCGGAACACTGAAGCTTTCTTT.

The CDR3 DNA reads TGTGCCAGCAGTGGGGACTTCACCGGGGAGCTGTTTTTT. Translated: CASSGDFTGELFF. V gene TRBV9 combines with J gene TRBJ2-2, with D possibly TRBD2 on 6 matching bases. Trimming pared 5 bases from V and 4 bases from J, leaving 9 bases between. CDR1 SGDLS and CDR2 YYNGEE come from the germline V gene. This CDR3 has 13 amino acids.

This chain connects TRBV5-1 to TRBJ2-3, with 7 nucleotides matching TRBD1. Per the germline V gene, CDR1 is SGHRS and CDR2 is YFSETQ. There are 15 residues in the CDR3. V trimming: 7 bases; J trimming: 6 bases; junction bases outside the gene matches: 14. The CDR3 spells CASSRSGQWEDTQYF. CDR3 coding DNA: TGCGCCAGCTCCCGATCGGGACAGTGGGAGGATACGCAGTATTTT.

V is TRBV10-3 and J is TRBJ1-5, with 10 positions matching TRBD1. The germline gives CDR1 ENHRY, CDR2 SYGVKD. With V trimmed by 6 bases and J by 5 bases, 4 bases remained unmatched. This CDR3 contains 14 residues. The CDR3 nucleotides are TGTGCCATCAGCGCCGGGACAGGGGATCAGCCCCAGCATTTT. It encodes CAISAGTGDQPQHF.

The CDR3 protein is CASRRQGLSNTEAFF. The CDR3, as DNA: TGTGCCAGCAGGAGACAGGGGCTTTCGAACACTGAAGCTTTCTTT. The V and J genes are TRBV6-1 and TRBJ1-1; 8 bases fit TRBD1. CDR1 is MNHNS, CDR2 SASEGT, per germline. This CDR3 contains 15 residues. The V gene end was trimmed by 6 bases and the J gene end by 1 base; junction bases not matched to a gene: 7.